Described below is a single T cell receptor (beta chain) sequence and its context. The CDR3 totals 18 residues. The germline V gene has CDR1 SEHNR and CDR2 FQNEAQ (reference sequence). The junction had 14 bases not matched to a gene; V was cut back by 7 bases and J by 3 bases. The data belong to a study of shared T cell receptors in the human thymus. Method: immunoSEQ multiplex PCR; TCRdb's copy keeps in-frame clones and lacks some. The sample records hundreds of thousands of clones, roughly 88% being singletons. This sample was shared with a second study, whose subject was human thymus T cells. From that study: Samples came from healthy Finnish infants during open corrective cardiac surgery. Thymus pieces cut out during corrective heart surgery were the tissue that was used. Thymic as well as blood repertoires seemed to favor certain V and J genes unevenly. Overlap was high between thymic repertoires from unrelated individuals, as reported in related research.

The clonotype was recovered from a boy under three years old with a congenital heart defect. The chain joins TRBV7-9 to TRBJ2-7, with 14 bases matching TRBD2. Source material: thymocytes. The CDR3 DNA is TGTGCCAGCACCCGGGGGAAGGGACTAGCGGGAGACGGCTACGAGCAGTACTTC. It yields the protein CASTRGKGLAGDGYEQYF.